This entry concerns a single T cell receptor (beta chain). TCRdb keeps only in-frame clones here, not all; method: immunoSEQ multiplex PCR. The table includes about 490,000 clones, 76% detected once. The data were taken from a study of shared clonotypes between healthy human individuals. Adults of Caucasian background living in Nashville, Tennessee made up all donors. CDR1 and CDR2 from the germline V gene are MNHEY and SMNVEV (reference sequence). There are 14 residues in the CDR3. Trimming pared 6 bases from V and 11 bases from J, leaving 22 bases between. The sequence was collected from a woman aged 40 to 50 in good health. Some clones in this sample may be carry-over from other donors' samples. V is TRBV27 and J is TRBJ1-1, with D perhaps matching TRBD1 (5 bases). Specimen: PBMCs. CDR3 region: CASSRTGFRAEAFF. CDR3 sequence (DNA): TGTGCCAGCAGCCGCACAGGATTTCGTGCGGAGGCTTTCTTT.